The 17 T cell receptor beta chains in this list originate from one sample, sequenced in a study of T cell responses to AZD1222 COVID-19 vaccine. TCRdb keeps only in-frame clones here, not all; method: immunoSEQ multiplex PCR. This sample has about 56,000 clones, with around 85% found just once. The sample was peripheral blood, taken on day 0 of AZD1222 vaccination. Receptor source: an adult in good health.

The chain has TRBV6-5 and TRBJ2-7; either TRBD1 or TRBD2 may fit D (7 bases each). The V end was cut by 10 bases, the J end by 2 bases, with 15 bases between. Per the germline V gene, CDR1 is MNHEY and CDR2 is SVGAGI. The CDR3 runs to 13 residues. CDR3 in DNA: TGTGCCACCCAGGGGGGGGTAACCTACGAGCAGTACTTC. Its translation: CATQGGVTYEQYF.

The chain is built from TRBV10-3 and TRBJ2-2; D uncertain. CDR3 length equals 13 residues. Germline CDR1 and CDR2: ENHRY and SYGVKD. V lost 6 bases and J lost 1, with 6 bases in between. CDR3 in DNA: TGTGCCATCAGCTACCAGAACACCGGGGAGCTGTTTTTT. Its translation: CAISYQNTGELFF.

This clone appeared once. The CDR3 DNA follows: TGTGCCAGCAGCTTGTCCTACTATAATTCACCCCTCCACTTT. Translating gives CASSLSYYNSPLHF. The chain recombines TRBV5-5 with TRBJ1-6; no clear D. Germline V gives CDR1 SGHKS, CDR2 YYEKEE (reference sequence). This CDR3 contains 14 residues. V was clipped by 1 base and J by 3 bases, with 5 bases between them.

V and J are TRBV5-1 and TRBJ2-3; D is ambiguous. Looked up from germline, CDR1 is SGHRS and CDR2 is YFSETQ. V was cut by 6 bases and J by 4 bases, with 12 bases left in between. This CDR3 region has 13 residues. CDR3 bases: TGCGCCAGCAACGACCTGATTGCAGATACGCAGTATTTT. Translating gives CASNDLIADTQYF.

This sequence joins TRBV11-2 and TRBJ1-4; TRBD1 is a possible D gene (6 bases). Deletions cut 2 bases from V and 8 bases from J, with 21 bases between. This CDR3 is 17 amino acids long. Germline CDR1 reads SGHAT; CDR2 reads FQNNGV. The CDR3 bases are TGTGCCAGCAGCTTATCCGGTCAGGGGAATATTCGCGAAAAACTGTTTTTT. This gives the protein CASSLSGQGNIREKLFF.

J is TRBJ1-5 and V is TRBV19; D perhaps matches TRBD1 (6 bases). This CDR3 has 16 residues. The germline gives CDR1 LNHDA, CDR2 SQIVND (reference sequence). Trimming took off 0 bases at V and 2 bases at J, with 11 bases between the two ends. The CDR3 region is CASSIEWGAGNQPQHF. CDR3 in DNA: TGTGCCAGTAGTATAGAATGGGGGGCGGGCAATCAGCCCCAGCATTTT.

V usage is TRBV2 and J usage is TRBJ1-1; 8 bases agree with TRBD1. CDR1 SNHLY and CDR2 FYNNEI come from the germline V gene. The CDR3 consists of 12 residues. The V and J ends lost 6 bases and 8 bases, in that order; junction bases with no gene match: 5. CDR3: CASRRTGFEAFF. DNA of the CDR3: TGTGCCAGCAGGAGGACAGGGTTCGAAGCTTTCTTT.

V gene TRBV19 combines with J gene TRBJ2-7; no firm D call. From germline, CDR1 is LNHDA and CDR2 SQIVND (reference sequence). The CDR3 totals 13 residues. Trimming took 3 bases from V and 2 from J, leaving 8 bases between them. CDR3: CASSIHGPYEQYF. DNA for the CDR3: TGTGCCAGTAGTATCCACGGGCCCTACGAGCAGTACTTC.

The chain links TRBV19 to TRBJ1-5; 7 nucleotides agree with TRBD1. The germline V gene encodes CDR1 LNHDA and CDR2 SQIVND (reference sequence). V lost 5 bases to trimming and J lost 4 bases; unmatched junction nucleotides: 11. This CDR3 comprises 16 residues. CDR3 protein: CASSRTGTANNQPQHF. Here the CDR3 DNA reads TGTGCCAGTAGTCGAACAGGGACAGCGAATAATCAGCCCCAGCATTTT.

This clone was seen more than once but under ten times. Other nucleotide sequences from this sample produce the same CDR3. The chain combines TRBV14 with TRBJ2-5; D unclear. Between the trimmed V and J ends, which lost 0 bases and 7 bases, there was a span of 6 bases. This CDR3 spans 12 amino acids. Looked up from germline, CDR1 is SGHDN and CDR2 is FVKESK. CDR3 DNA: TGTGCCAGCAGCCAAGATCCCAGGACCCAGTACTTC. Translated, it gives CASSQDPRTQYF.

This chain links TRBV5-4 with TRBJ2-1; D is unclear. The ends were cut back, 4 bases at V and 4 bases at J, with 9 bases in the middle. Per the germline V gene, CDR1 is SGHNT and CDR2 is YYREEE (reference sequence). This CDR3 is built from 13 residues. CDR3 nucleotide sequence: TGTGCCAGCAGCCTCGAAACTTACAATGAGCAGTTCTTC. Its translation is CASSLETYNEQFF. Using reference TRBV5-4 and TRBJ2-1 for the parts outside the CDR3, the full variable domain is ETGVTQSPTHLIKTRGQQVTLRCSSQSGHNTVSWYQQALGQGPQFIFQYYREEENGRGNFPPRFSGLQFPNYSSELNVNALELDDSALYLCASSLETYNEQFFGPGTRLTVL.

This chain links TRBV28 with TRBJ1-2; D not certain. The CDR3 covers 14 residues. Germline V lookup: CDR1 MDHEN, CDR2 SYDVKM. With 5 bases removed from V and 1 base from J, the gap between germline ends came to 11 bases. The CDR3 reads CASSLYSFNYGYTF. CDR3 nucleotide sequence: TGTGCCAGCAGTCTTTACAGTTTTAACTATGGCTACACCTTC.

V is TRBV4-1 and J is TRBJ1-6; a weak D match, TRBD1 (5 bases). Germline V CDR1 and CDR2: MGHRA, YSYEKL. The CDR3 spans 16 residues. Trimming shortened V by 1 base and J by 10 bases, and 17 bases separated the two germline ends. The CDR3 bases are TGCGCCAGCAGCCAAGGATTTGGGCAGGGTGGCTCACCCCTCCACTTT. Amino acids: CASSQGFGQGGSPLHF.

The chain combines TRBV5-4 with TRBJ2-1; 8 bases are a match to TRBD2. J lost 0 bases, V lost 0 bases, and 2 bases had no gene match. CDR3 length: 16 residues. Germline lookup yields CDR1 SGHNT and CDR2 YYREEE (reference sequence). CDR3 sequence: CASSLAAGGSYNEQFF. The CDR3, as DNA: TGTGCCAGCAGCTTGGCGGCGGGGGGCTCCTACAATGAGCAGTTCTTC.

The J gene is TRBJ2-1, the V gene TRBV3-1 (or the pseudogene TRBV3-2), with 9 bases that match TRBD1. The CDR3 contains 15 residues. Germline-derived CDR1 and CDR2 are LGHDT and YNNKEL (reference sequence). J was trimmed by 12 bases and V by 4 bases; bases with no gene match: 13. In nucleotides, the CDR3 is TGTGCCAGCAGCCCCGAGGGGACAGGGAGTTTCAGGCAGTTCTTC. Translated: CASSPEGTGSFRQFF.

The CDR3 DNA is TGTGCCAGCAGTTCGGGGGTTTATCAGCCCCAGCATTTT. Translating it yields CASSSGVYQPQHF. J is TRBJ1-5 and V is TRBV28; TRBD1 might be the D (5 bases). CDR1 MDHEN and CDR2 SYDVKM come from the germline V gene. The CDR3 loop spans 13 amino acids. V lost 4 bases and J lost 5, with 9 bases in between.

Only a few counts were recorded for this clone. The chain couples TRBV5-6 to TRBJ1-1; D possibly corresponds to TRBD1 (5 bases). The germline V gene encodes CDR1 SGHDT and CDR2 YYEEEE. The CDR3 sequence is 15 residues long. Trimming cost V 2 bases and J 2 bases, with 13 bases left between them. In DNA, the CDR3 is TGTGCCAGCAGCTTTGGGGACGGATCTAACACTGAAGCTTTCTTT. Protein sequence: CASSFGDGSNTEAFF.